The 8 T cell receptor beta chains below were found in one sample sequenced in a study of blood T cell repertoires in COVID-19. Using immunoSEQ multiplex PCR, the repertoire was profiled, and TCRdb retains in-frame clones only, with some absent. Seen here are 50,000 to 70,000 clones, around 83% observed once, and the top ten hold approximately 5.6%. The sample taken for sequencing was peripheral blood. These receptors were obtained from an older woman with acute or convalescent COVID-19.

This clone was counted only a few times. V usage is TRBV24-1 and J usage is TRBJ1-1, with D uncertain. This CDR3 contains 15 residues. Germline CDR1 is KGHDR and CDR2 is SFDVKD. V lost 9 bases to trimming and J lost 1 base, with 17 bases between them. The CDR3 nucleotides are TGTGCCACCTCCATGGGAGGCGGAAGGAACACTGAAGCTTTCTTT. It yields the protein CATSMGGGRNTEAFF.

The chain combines TRBV7-9 with TRBJ1-2; D uncertain. Between the trimmed V and J ends, which lost 5 bases and 2 bases, there was a span of 18 bases. The CDR3 is made up of 16 amino acids. The germline V gene has CDR1 SEHNR and CDR2 FQNEAQ (reference sequence). For the CDR3, the DNA is TGTGCCAGCAGCGGTGGGAGGGAGAGGCTAAACTATGGCTACACCTTC. This codes for CASSGGRERLNYGYTF. Combining the CDR3 with reference TRBV7-9 and TRBJ1-2 gives the whole variable domain DTGVSQNPRHKITKRGQNVTFRCDPISEHNRLYWYRQTLGQGPEFLTYFQNEAQLEKSRLLSDRFSAERPKGSFSTLEIQRTEQGDSAMYLCASSGGRERLNYGYTFGSGTRLTVV.

J is TRBJ2-3 and V is TRBV15, with D hard to call. The germline V gene has CDR1 LNHNV and CDR2 YYDKDF (reference sequence). There are 13 residues in the CDR3. V gave up 1 base and J gave up 1 base, with 3 bases separating them. The CDR3 reads CATSRGGTDTQYF. In nucleotides, the CDR3 is TGTGCCACCAGCAGAGGAGGCACAGATACGCAGTATTTT.

A single count supports this clone. This chain uses TRBV2 with TRBJ2-3, with D possibly being TRBD2 (5 bases). V shed 7 bases and J shed 3 bases, with 14 bases lying between them. CDR1 is SNHLY, CDR2 FYNNEI, per germline. This CDR3 contains 14 residues. The chain's CDR3 is CASKEEPWTDTQYF. The CDR3 DNA follows: TGTGCCAGCAAGGAGGAGCCCTGGACAGATACGCAGTATTTT. Drawing the rest from reference TRBV2 and TRBJ2-3, the complete variable domain is EPEVTQTPSHQVTQMGQEVILRCVPISNHLYFYWYRQILGQKVEFLVSFYNNEISEKSEIFDDQFSVERPDGSNFTLKIRSTKLEDSAMYFCASKEEPWTDTQYFGPGTRLTVL.

This chain connects TRBV15 to TRBJ2-2, with D unresolved. Germline assignment: CDR1 LNHNV and CDR2 YYDKDF (reference sequence). The CDR3 is made up of 15 amino acids. V lost 0 bases to trimming and J lost 3 bases, with 8 bases between them. CDR3 in amino acids: CATSRDLEDTGELFF. In nucleotides, the CDR3 is TGTGCCACCAGCAGAGATCTAGAGGACACCGGGGAGCTGTTTTTT.

The rearrangement links TRBV11-3 to TRBJ2-1; D call uncertain. The length of the CDR3 is 14 residues. V lost 2 bases and J lost 7, with 12 bases in between. The germline gives CDR1 SGHNT, CDR2 YENEEA. CDR3 nucleotide sequence: TGTGCCAGCAGCTTACAGCACCTCGGGAATGAGCAGTTCTTC. It translates to CASSLQHLGNEQFF.

This chain uses TRBV30 with TRBJ1-1; a weak D match, TRBD1 (5 bases). Trimming removed 5 bases at V and 6 bases at J, with 7 bases between. CDR3 length: 10 amino acids. The germline V gene has CDR1 GTSNPN and CDR2 SVGIG (reference sequence). The CDR3 region is CAWGAPEAFF. CDR3 coding DNA: TGTGCCTGGGGGGCTCCTGAAGCTTTCTTT.

The DNA of the CDR3 is TGTGCCAGCAGTTTACAGTTCAGGGGGGATGGCAATCAGCCCCAGCATTTT. As protein: CASSLQFRGDGNQPQHF. The chain carries TRBV27 and TRBJ1-5; the match to TRBD1 covers 7 bases. J gave up 2 bases and V 2 bases, and 9 bases lay outside the gene matches. Looked up from germline, CDR1 is MNHEY and CDR2 is SMNVEV (reference sequence). The CDR3 contains 17 residues.